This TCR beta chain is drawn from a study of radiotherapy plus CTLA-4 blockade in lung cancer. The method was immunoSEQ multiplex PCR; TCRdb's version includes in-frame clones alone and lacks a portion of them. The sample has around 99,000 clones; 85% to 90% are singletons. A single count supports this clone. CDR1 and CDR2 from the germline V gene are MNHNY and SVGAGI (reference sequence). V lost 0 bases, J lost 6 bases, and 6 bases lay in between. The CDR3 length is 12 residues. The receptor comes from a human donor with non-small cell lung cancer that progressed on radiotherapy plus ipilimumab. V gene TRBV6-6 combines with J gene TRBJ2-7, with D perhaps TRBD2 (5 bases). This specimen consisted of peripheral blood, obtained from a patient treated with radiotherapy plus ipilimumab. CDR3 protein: CASSYSGGEQYF. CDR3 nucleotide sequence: TGTGCCAGCAGTTACTCCGGAGGCGAGCAGTACTTC.